The 17 T cell receptor beta chains reported below all come from one sample, sequenced in a study of human T cells and chemical hapten exposure. TCRdb processed the RACE reads anew with MiXCR; each CDR3 protein has one entry. The data show 20,000 to 30,000 distinct CDR3 sequences, with 8% to 9.5% seen just once and under 8.5% held by the top ten. Time point in this sample: patch test 2, 6 weeks after DPC sensitization. Treatment meaning: therapeutic diphenylcyclopropenone sensitization with weekly scalp DPC. The sequencing used whole blood, collected in connection with sensitization to the hapten diphenylcyclopropenone (DPC). These receptors all come from a young man with alopecia areata. Some clones in this sample may be carry-over from other donors' samples.

This clonotype has only a few counts. This chain links TRBV20-1 with TRBJ1-3; D possibly corresponds to TRBD1 (5 bases). This CDR3 region has 14 residues. With 4 bases removed from V and 1 base from J, the gap between germline ends came to 11 bases. The germline gives CDR1 DFQATT, CDR2 SNEGSKA (reference sequence). CDR3 loop: CSATRGESGNTIYF. In nucleotides, the CDR3 is TGCAGTGCTACGAGAGGGGAATCTGGAAACACCATATATTTT.

This clonotype came up many times. The chain is built from TRBV7-9 and TRBJ2-5, with 8 bases fitting TRBD1. The germline CDR1 and CDR2 sequences are SEHNR and FQNEAQ (reference sequence). With 5 bases clipped from V and 4 bases from J, the junction kept 3 bases outside the gene matches. This CDR3 has 13 residues. The CDR3 region is CASSPRGLETQYF. The CDR3 nucleotides are TGTGCCAGCAGCCCCAGGGGGCTAGAGACCCAGTACTTC.

The J gene is TRBJ2-7, the V gene TRBV6-2 or TRBV6-3; D ambiguous. CDR1 and CDR2 (germline): MNHEY, SVGEGT. The CDR3 runs 18 residues. Trimming removed 0 bases from V and 3 bases from J, with 21 bases in between. CDR3 coding DNA: TGTGCCAGCAGTTACTCGATTGCTACAGAGAATCCTAGCTACGAGCAGTACTTC. As protein: CASSYSIATENPSYEQYF.

In this sample, this clonotype turned up many times. The CDR3 is CASSLIARGAFF. CDR3 coding DNA: TGTGCCAGCAGTTTGATCGCCAGAGGGGCTTTCTTT. The genes are TRBV12-3 or TRBV12-4 and TRBJ1-1; no reliable D call. V was pared by 3 bases and J by 11 bases, with 13 bases between. CDR3 length equals 12 residues.

The table lists this clonotype with a few counts. This sequence joins TRBV20-1 and TRBJ1-2, with 7 bases that match TRBD1. CDR3 length: 15 amino acids. V trimming: 7 bases; J trimming: 3 bases; junction bases outside the gene matches: 14. Germline V gene sequence: CDR1 DFQATT, CDR2 SNEGSKA (reference sequence). CDR3 loop: CSVPPPGQLHYGYTF. CDR3 DNA sequence: TGCAGTGTCCCACCGCCGGGACAGCTCCACTATGGCTACACCTTC.

The J gene is TRBJ2-6, the V gene TRBV11-1; 9 bases line up with TRBD1. V lost 5 bases, J lost 3 bases, and 8 bases stayed unmatched. Germline V gives CDR1 SGHAT, CDR2 FQDESV (reference sequence). The CDR3 sequence is 17 residues long. The CDR3 reads CASSPGQGGNGANVLTF. Here the CDR3 DNA reads TGTGCCAGCAGCCCGGGACAGGGTGGAAATGGGGCCAACGTCCTGACTTTC.

In this sample, this clonotype turned up many times. The CDR3 DNA reads TGCGCCAGCAGCTTGGGGCAGACTTTTCAAGAGACCCAGTACTTC. As protein: CASSLGQTFQETQYF. This sequence joins TRBV5-1 and TRBJ2-5; D uncertain. This CDR3 comprises 15 residues. V dropped 0 bases and J dropped 2 bases, with 11 bases sitting between them. Germline V lookup: CDR1 SGHRS, CDR2 YFSETQ.

There are many counts of this clonotype. V gene TRBV5-1 combines with J gene TRBJ2-1, with 14 bases matching TRBD2. The CDR3 has 17 residues. Looked up from germline, CDR1 is SGHRS and CDR2 is YFSETQ. The ends lost 3 bases at V and 4 bases at J; junction bases unmatched: 6. This chain's CDR3 is CASSWGLAGAGYNEQFF. CDR3 sequence (DNA): TGCGCCAGCAGCTGGGGACTAGCGGGAGCGGGTTACAATGAGCAGTTCTTC.

CDR3 loop: CASSLATGTNTEAFF. CDR3 sequence (DNA): TGTGCCAGCAGCTTAGCGACAGGAACGAACACTGAAGCTTTCTTT. This chain joins TRBV7-2 and TRBJ1-1; TRBD1 is a possible D gene (6 bases). The CDR3 loop spans 15 amino acids. The germline V gene has CDR1 SGHTA and CDR2 FQGNSA. V dropped 0 bases and J dropped 1 base, with 9 bases sitting between them. The full variable domain, completed using reference TRBV7-2 and TRBJ1-1, is GAGVSQSPSNKVTEKGKDVELRCDPISGHTALYWYRQSLGQGLEFLIYFQGNSAPDKSGLPSDRFSAERTGGSVSTLTIQRTQQEDSAVYLCASSLATGTNTEAFFGQGTRLTVV.

This clonotype was seen at least ten times. The chain is built from TRBV20-1 and TRBJ2-3, with 7 bases fitting TRBD2. Germline trimming cut 6 bases from V and 2 bases from J; bases unmatched to any gene: 8. From germline, CDR1 is DFQATT and CDR2 SNEGSKA (reference sequence). CDR3 length: 14 amino acids. Written as DNA, the CDR3 is TGCAGTGCCATCAGGGAGGGTTCCACAGATACGCAGTATTTT. Translation gives CSAIREGSTDTQYF.

The DNA for the CDR3 is TGTGCCTGGAGCGCGGGACAGGGGGCAACTGAAGCTTTCTTT. Its protein is CAWSAGQGATEAFF. This chain joins TRBV30 and TRBJ1-1; 12 nucleotides align to TRBD1. V trimming: 3 bases; J trimming: 5 bases; junction bases outside the gene matches: 4. CDR1 GTSNPN and CDR2 SVGIG come from the germline V gene (reference sequence). CDR3 length: 14 residues.

This clonotype has ten or more counts. This sequence joins TRBV21-1 and TRBJ2-1; TRBD2, as called in the table, went unchecked against the DNA. TRBV21-1 is described as a pseudogene. The CDR3 runs to 15 residues. CDR3 loop: CASSTERELCNEQFF. The DNA of the CDR3 is TGTGCCAGCAGCACAGAGCGGGAGTTGTGCAATGAGCAGTTCTTC.

J is TRBJ1-5 and V is TRBV9; 7 positions match TRBD1. Trimming took 3 bases from V and 2 from J; bases not matched to a gene: 8. The germline V gene has CDR1 SGDLS and CDR2 YYNGEE. The CDR3 is 16 amino acids. CDR3 sequence (DNA): TGTGCCAGCAGCGCCGAAAATACAGGGGGCAATCAGCCCCAGCATTTT. It codes for CASSAENTGGNQPQHF.

There are a few counts of this clonotype. The chain uses TRBV18 and TRBJ2-5; D uncertain. This CDR3 is 11 amino acids long. V was trimmed by 1 base and J by 5 bases, leaving 2 bases between them. The germline V gene has CDR1 KGHSH and CDR2 LQKENI. CDR3 nucleotides: TGTGCCAGCTCACCACGGGAGACCCAGTACTTC. Protein product: CASSPRETQYF.

This clonotype was counted a few times. The chain is built from TRBV6-6 and TRBJ1-1; D not certain. Germline V gene data show CDR1 as MNHNY and CDR2 as SVGAGI (reference sequence). Trimming shortened V by 2 bases and J by 7 bases, and 5 bases separated the two germline ends. The CDR3 has 11 residues. CDR3 coding DNA: TGTGCCAGCAGTTACGCAGGTGAAGCTTTCTTT. It yields the protein CASSYAGEAFF.

The sample holds many counts of this clonotype. The chain joins TRBV3-1 to TRBJ1-2; no definite D call. V lost 4 bases and J lost 6, with 12 bases in between. The CDR3 has 13 amino acids. Germline V gene sequence: CDR1 LGHDT, CDR2 YNNKEL (reference sequence). CDR3 nucleotide sequence: TGTGCCAGCAGCCTTCGACCCGGGAATGGCTACACCTTC. Translated, it gives CASSLRPGNGYTF. The variable domain in full, completed from reference TRBV3-1 and TRBJ1-2, reads DTAVSQTPKYLVTQMGNDKSIKCEQNLGHDTMYWYKQDSKKFLKIMFSYNNKELIINETVPNRFSPKSPDKAHLNLHINSLELGDSAVYFCASSLRPGNGYTFGSGTRLTVV.

This clonotype has a count of ten or more. V is TRBV20-1 and J is TRBJ2-4, with TRBD2 identical over 10 bases. From germline, CDR1 is DFQATT and CDR2 SNEGSKA (reference sequence). The CDR3 has 18 residues. The V gene end was trimmed by 6 bases and the J gene end by 0 bases; junction bases not matched to a gene: 14. DNA of the CDR3: TGCAGTGCGGCCGCCGGGACTAGCGCCTACTTAGCCAAAAACATTCAGTACTTC. Its translation is CSAAAGTSAYLAKNIQYF.